The clone carrying this T cell receptor (beta chain) was observed a handful of times. These data come from a study of blood T cell repertoires in COVID-19. Study as a whole: Samples taken during acute and convalescent COVID-19 were collected in the United States, Italy and Spain. Sources were T cells, B-cell-depleted T cells, or PBMCs; the material itself was cDNA or gDNA.

Original methodology: Reference gene primer amplification yielded estimated nucleated cell counts. Clones were sequenced by immunoSEQ multiplex PCR, and TCRdb holds only the in-frame ones, with some missing. V, J and clone size derive from that table, while D and trimming were established from the DNA sequence. In the table there are about 130,000 clones, about 85% of which are singletons. This TCR derives from a woman aged 80 or over with acute or convalescent COVID-19. Material for sequencing was peripheral blood.

The CDR3 sequence is CASSHRDSNQPQHF. The CDR3, as DNA: TGTGCCAGCAGCCACAGGGATAGCAATCAGCCCCAGCATTTT. This rearrangement joins TRBV3-1 (or the pseudogene TRBV3-2) to TRBJ1-5; TRBD1 is a possible D gene (5 bases). V lost 3 bases to trimming and J lost 0 bases, with 6 bases between them. Per germline, CDR1 LGHDT and CDR2 YNNKEL (reference sequence). The CDR3 has 14 residues.